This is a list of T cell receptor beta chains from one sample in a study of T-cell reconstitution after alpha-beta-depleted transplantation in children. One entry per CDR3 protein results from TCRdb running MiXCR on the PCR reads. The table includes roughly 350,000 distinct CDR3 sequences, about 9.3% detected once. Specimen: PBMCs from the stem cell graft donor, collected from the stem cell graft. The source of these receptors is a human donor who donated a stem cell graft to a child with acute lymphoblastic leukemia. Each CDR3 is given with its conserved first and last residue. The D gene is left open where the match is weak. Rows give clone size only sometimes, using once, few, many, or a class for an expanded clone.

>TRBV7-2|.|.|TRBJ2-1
CASSGISGRNEQFF
TGTGCCAGCAGCGGGATAAGCGGGCGAAATGAGCAGTTCTTC
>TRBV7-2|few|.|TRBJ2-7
CASSLAGDPRYEQYF
TGTGCCAGCAGCTTAGCAGGGGACCCCCGCTACGAGCAGTACTTC
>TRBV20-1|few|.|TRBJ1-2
CSAFSGQSNYGYTF
TGCAGTGCTTTCTCAGGACAGTCGAACTATGGCTACACCTTC
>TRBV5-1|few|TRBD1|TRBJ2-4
CASSLGGQVDIQYF
TGCGCCAGCAGCTTGGGAGGACAGGTGGACATTCAGTACTTC
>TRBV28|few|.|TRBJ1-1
CASSLGMTEAFF
TGTGCCAGCAGTTTGGGCATGACTGAAGCTTTCTTT
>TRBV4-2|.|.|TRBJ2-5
CASSQGTDQETQYF
TGTGCCAGCAGCCAAGGGACAGACCAAGAGACCCAGTACTTC
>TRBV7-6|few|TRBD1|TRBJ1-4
CASSSRTGGGEKLFF
TGTGCCAGCAGCTCGCGGACAGGGGGAGGGGAAAAACTGTTTTTT
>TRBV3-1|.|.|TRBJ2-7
CASSLFGDSSYEQYF
TGTGCCAGCAGCCTATTCGGGGACTCCTCATACGAGCAGTACTTC
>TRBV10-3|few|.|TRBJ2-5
CAISVTQKETQYF
TGTGCCATCAGTGTGACACAAAAAGAGACCCAGTACTTC
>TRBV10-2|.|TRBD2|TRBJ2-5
CASRIAGGLKTQYF
TGCGCCAGCCGTATAGCGGGAGGGCTGAAGACCCAGTACTTC
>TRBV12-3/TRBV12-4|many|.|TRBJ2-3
CASSPTERLTDTQYF
TGTGCCAGCAGCCCCACCGAACGACTCACAGATACGCAGTATTTT
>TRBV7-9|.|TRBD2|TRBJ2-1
CASSQLAGGLSDEQFF
TGTGCCAGCAGTCAACTAGCGGGAGGGCTTTCCGATGAGCAGTTCTTC
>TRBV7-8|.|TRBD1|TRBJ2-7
CASSLDDRGLRSYEQYF
TGTGCCAGCAGCTTAGATGACAGGGGGCTGAGGTCCTACGAGCAGTACTTC
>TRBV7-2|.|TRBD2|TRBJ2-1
CASSFVQREARNEQFF
TGTGCCAGCAGCTTCGTCCAGCGGGAGGCTCGCAATGAGCAGTTCTTC
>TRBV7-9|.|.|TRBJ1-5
CAGDQPQHF
TGTGCCGGAGATCAGCCCCAGCATTTT
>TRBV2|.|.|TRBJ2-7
CASSELLSGAYEQYF
TGTGCCAGCAGTGAACTCCTCTCGGGGGCCTACGAGCAGTACTTC
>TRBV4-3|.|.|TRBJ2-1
CASSQQGTQGEQFF
TGCGCCAGCAGCCAACAGGGAACCCAGGGGGAGCAGTTCTTC
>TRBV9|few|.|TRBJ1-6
CASSGAGSSYNSPLHF
TGTGCCAGCAGCGGCGCAGGGAGCTCCTATAATTCACCCCTCCACTTT
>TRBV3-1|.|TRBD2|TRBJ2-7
CASSQGGSGSVHEQYF
TGTGCCAGCAGCCAAGGTGGTAGCGGGAGTGTTCACGAGCAGTACTTC
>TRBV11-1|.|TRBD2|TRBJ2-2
CASSLGVAGATSTGELFF
TGTGCCAGCAGCTTAGGAGTAGCGGGAGCTACTTCTACCGGGGAGCTGTTTTTT
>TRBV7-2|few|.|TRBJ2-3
CASRPPSVSTDTQYF
TGTGCCAGCAGGCCCCCTAGCGTAAGCACAGATACGCAGTATTTT
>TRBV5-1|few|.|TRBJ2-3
CASMGGAADTQYF
TGCGCCAGCATGGGGGGCGCCGCAGATACGCAGTATTTT
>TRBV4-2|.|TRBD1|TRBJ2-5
CASSHQEGAGETQYF
TGTGCCAGCAGCCACCAAGAGGGGGCGGGAGAGACCCAGTACTTC
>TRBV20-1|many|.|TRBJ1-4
CSARDDRTTNEKLFF
TGCAGTGCTAGAGATGACCGAACAACTAATGAAAAACTGTTTTTT
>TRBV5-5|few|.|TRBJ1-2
CASSLAEGPNYGYTF
TGTGCCAGCAGCTTGGCAGAGGGACCGAACTATGGCTACACCTTC
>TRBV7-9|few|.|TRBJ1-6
CASSLGQIGSPLHF
TGTGCCAGCAGCTTAGGACAGATTGGTTCACCCCTCCACTTT
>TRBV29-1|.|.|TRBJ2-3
CSVEGLDSADTQYF
TGCAGCGTTGAAGGATTAGACTCCGCGGATACGCAGTATTTT
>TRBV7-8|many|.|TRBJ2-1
CASSLVGGGNEQFF
TGTGCCAGCAGCTTAGTCGGGGGAGGCAATGAGCAGTTCTTC